This TCR beta chain stems from a study of blood T cell repertoires in COVID-19. Study background: Sources were T cells, B-cell-depleted T cells, or PBMCs; the material itself was cDNA or gDNA.

From germline, CDR1 is SNHLY and CDR2 FYNNEI. The CDR3 extends over 14 amino acids. Trimming took 9 bases from V and 0 from J; bases not matched to a gene: 6. Clones were read by immunoSEQ multiplex PCR, and TCRdb kept only the in-frame ones, dropping some. This table has under 200,000 clones, less than 85% appearing once. The sequence was obtained from a woman between 55 and 75 years old with acute COVID-19. Sequencing was carried out using PBMCs or T cells enriched from blood (not recorded which). The rearrangement joins TRBV2 to TRBJ2-3; 7 bases are a match to TRBD1. The CDR3 protein is CASHRGISTDTQYF. As DNA, the CDR3 is TGTGCCAGTCACAGGGGAATAAGCACAGATACGCAGTATTTT.